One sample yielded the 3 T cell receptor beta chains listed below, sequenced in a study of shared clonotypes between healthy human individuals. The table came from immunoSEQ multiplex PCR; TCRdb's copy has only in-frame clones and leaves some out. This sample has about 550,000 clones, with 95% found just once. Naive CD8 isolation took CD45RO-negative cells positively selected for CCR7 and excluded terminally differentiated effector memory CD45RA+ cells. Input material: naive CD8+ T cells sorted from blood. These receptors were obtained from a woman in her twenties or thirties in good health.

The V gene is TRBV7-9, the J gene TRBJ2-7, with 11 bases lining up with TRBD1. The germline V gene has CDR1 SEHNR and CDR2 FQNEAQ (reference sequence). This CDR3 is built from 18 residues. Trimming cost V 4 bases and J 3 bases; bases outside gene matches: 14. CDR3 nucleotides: TGTGCCAGCAGCTCCGACCGGGACAGGGGGAGGGGTGACTACGAGCAGTACTTC. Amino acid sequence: CASSSDRDRGRGDYEQYF.

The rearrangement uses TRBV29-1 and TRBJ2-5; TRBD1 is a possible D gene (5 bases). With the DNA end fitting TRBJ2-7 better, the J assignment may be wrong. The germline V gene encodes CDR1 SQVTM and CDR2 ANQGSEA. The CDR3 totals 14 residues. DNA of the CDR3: TGCAGCGTTGAAGATCGGAAGGGGCTCTACGAGCAGTACTTC. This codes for CSVEDRKGLYEQYF.

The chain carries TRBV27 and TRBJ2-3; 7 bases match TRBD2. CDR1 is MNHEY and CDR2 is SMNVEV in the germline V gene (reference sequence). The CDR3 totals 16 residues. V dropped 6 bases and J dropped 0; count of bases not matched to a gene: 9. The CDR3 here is CASRLLAPTSTDTQYF. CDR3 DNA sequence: TGTGCCAGCAGACTACTAGCGCCGACTAGCACAGATACGCAGTATTTT.